The 10 T cell receptor beta chains listed next were all sequenced from one sample in a study of shared clonotypes between healthy human individuals. The data were produced by immunoSEQ multiplex PCR, yet TCRdb's version contains in-frame clones alone and is incomplete. The repertoire includes over 2 million clones, 95% of them detected once, and 0.13% sits in the top ten. Material for sequencing was naive CD4+ T cells sorted from blood. Subset indicated: CD45RA+ positively selected. The source is a man aged 18 to 35 in good health.

The chain has TRBV18 and TRBJ2-4, with D possibly matching TRBD2 (5 bases). Trimming cost V 0 bases and J 2 bases, with 8 bases left between them. CDR1 is KGHSH and CDR2 is LQKENI in the germline V gene. CDR3 length: 15 amino acids. The CDR3 region is CASSPPSGTKNIQYF. CDR3 DNA: TGTGCCAGCTCACCACCGTCCGGGACCAAAAACATTCAGTACTTC.

The rearrangement links TRBV4-3 to TRBJ2-3; D is undetermined. Germline CDR1 is LGHNA and CDR2 is YSLEER. Trimming took 4 bases from V and 2 from J, leaving 16 bases between them. The CDR3 totals 16 residues. This CDR3 reads CASSRDGSPNTDTQYF. The CDR3 DNA follows: TGCGCCAGCAGCCGGGATGGGTCACCAAACACAGATACGCAGTATTTT.

A note on this clone: The sample has other DNA sequences that encode this CDR3 too. The CDR3 region is CASSLGRLYEQYF. The CDR3, as DNA: TGTGCCAGCAGCTTAGGGAGACTCTACGAGCAGTACTTC. The gene calls are TRBV11-2 and TRBJ2-7; the D is unclear. The CDR3 runs 13 residues. V lost 1 base and J 3 bases, leaving 7 bases between the germline ends. Per the germline V gene, CDR1 is SGHAT and CDR2 is FQNNGV. The full variable domain, with the rest looked up from reference TRBV11-2 and TRBJ2-7, is EAGVAQSPRYKIIEKRQSVAFWCNPISGHATLYWYQQILGQGPKLLIQFQNNGVVDDSQLPKDRFSAERLKGVDSTLKIQPAKLEDSAVYLCASSLGRLYEQYFGPGTRLTVT.

The chain joins TRBV4-3 to TRBJ2-2, with TRBD1 matching 7 bases. The CDR3 length is 18 residues. V lost 0 bases, J lost 5 bases, and 12 bases stayed unmatched. Per germline, CDR1 LGHNA and CDR2 YSLEER. CDR3: CASSQDPYRQGWTGELFF. The CDR3 DNA reads TGCGCCAGCAGCCAAGACCCCTACCGACAGGGTTGGACCGGGGAGCTGTTTTTT.

The V and J genes are TRBV18 and TRBJ1-4, with D hard to call. V gave up 4 bases and J gave up 2 bases, with 8 bases separating them. This CDR3 comprises 14 residues. Per germline, CDR1 KGHSH and CDR2 LQKENI. The CDR3 bases are TGTGCCAGCTCACAGCGTATGACTAATGAAAAACTGTTTTTT. Translation gives CASSQRMTNEKLFF.

The chain employs TRBV19 and TRBJ1-2, with a possible D match to TRBD1 (5 bases). Trimming removed 5 bases at V and 1 base at J, with 11 bases between. The germline gives CDR1 LNHDA, CDR2 SQIVND (reference sequence). CDR3 length equals 14 residues. The CDR3 spells CASSPAGFNYGYTF. Written as DNA, the CDR3 is TGTGCCAGTAGTCCCGCAGGGTTTAACTATGGCTACACCTTC. Filled out from reference TRBV19 and TRBJ1-2, the complete variable domain reads DGGITQSPKYLFRKEGQNVTLSCEQNLNHDAMYWYRQDPGQGLRLIYYSQIVNDFQKGDIAEGYSVSREKKESFPLTVTSAQKNPTAFYLCASSPAGFNYGYTFGSGTRLTVV.

The V call is TRBV6-1, the J call TRBJ2-6, with D uncertain. This CDR3 is built from 15 residues. Germline V gene data show CDR1 as MNHNS and CDR2 as SASEGT. Trimming pared 7 bases from V and 0 bases from J, leaving 10 bases between. CDR3 protein: CASTDGSSGANVLTF. DNA of the CDR3: TGTGCCAGCACCGACGGCAGCTCTGGGGCCAACGTCCTGACTTTC.

In regard to this clone: Being one base from a much bigger clone, this may be a read error. Other DNA sequences from this sample encode an identical CDR3 as well. This chain connects TRBV2 to TRBJ1-5, with TRBD1 as a possible D gene (5 bases). CDR3 length: 14 residues. Germline lookup yields CDR1 SNHLY and CDR2 FYNNEI. Trimming cost V 2 bases and J 0 bases, with 5 bases left between them. The CDR3 coding sequence is TGTGCCAGCAGTGAACAGGGTAGCAATCAGCCCCAGCATTTT. Translated, it gives CASSEQGSNQPQHF.

The V and J genes are TRBV11-2 and TRBJ2-7; 10 bases map to TRBD1. Trimming cost V 6 bases and J 4 bases; bases outside gene matches: 9. Germline-derived CDR1 and CDR2 are SGHAT and FQNNGV. The length of the CDR3 is 15 residues. CDR3: CASSQPGQGLYEQYF. CDR3 DNA sequence: TGTGCCAGCAGTCAACCGGGACAGGGGTTATACGAGCAGTACTTC.

The chain carries TRBV5-1 and TRBJ2-1, with 7 nucleotides matching TRBD1. Germline-derived CDR1 and CDR2 are SGHRS and YFSETQ. This CDR3 region has 14 residues. The J segment lost 8 bases and the V segment lost 5 bases, leaving 10 bases of the junction unmatched. The CDR3 nucleotides are TGCGCCAGCAGACTGACAGGGAGCGGCGATGAGCAGTTCTTC. It encodes CASRLTGSGDEQFF.